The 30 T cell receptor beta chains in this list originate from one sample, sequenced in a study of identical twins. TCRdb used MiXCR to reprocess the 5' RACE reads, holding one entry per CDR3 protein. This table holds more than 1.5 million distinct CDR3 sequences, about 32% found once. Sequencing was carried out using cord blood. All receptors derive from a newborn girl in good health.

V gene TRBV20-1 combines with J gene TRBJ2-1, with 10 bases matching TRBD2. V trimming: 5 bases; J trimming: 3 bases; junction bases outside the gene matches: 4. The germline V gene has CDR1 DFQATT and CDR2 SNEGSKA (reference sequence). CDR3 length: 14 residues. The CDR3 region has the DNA TGCAGTGCTCAGCGGGAGGGTAGCTACAATGAGCAGTTCTTC. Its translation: CSAQREGSYNEQFF.

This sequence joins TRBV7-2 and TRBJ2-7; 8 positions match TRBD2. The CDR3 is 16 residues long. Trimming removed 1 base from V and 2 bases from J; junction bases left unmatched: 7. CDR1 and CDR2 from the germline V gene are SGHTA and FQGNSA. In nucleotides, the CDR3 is TGTGCCAGCAGCTTAGTGTCTAGCGGGCTAACCTACGAGCAGTACTTC. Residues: CASSLVSSGLTYEQYF.

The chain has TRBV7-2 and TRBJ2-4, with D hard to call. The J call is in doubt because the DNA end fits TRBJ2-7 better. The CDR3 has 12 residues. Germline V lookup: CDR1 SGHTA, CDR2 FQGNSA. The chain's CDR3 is CASSLSHLEQYF. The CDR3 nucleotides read TGTGCCAGCAGCTTATCCCATCTCGAGCAGTACTTC.

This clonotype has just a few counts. This CDR3 reads CAISSQGDQPQHF. The CDR3 bases are TGTGCCATCAGTAGCCAGGGGGATCAGCCCCAGCATTTT. The rearrangement joins TRBV10-3 to TRBJ1-5, with 7 bases lining up with TRBD1. The germline CDR1 and CDR2 sequences are ENHRY and SYGVKD. The CDR3 is 13 residues long. Unmatched junction bases numbered 3, after V lost 5 bases and J lost 5 bases.

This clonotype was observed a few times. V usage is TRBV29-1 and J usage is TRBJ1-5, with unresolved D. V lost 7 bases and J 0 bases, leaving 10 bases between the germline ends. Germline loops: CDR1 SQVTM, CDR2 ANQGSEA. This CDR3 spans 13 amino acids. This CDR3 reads CSAGPNSNQPQHF. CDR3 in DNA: TGCAGCGCCGGACCTAATAGCAATCAGCCCCAGCATTTT.

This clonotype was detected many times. Written as DNA, the CDR3 is TGTGCCAGCAGTTCCCGGGACTACCACTACGAGCAGTACTTC. Translated: CASSSRDYHYEQYF. The chain employs TRBV12-3 or TRBV12-4 and TRBJ2-7, with 7 nucleotides matching TRBD2. The CDR3 is made up of 14 amino acids. The V and J ends lost 4 bases and 3 bases, in that order; junction bases with no gene match: 6.

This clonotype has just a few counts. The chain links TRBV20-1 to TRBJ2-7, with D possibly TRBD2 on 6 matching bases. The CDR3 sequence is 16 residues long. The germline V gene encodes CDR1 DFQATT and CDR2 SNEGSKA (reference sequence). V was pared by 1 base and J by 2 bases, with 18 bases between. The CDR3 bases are TGCAGTGCTAGAGGGAGTCTTGGCGGGGCCCCCTACGAGCAGTACTTC. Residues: CSARGSLGGAPYEQYF.

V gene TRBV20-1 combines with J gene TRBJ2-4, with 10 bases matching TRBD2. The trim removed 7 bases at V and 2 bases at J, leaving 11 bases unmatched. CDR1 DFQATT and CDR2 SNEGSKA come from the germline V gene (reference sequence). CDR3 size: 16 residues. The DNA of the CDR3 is TGCAGTGGGGGGCTAGCGGGAGTGGATACCAAAAACATTCAGTACTTC. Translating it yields CSGGLAGVDTKNIQYF.

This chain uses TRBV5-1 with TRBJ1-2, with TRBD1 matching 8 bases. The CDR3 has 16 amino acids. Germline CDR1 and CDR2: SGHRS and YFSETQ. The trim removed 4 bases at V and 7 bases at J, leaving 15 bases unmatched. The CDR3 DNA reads TGCGCCAGCAGCACTCTTACCGGGACAGGCATTTCTGGCTACACCTTC. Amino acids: CASSTLTGTGISGYTF.

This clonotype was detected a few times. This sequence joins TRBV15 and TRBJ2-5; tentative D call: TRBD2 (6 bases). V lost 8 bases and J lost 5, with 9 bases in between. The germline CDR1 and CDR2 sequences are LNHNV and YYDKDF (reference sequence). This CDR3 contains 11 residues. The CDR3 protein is CATGGIETQYF. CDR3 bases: TGTGCCACCGGGGGGATCGAGACCCAGTACTTC.

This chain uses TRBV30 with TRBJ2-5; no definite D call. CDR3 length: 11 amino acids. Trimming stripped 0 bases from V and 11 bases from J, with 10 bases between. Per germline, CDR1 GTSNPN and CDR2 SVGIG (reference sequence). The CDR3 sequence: CAWSVRRMQYF. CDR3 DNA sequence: TGTGCCTGGAGTGTGAGAAGGATGCAGTACTTC.

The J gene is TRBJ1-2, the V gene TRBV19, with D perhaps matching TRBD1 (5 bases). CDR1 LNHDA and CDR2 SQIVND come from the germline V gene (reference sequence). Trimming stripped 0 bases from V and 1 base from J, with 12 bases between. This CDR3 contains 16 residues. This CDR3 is CASSIDRQPINYGYTF. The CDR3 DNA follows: TGTGCCAGTAGTATAGATCGACAGCCTATTAACTATGGCTACACCTTC.

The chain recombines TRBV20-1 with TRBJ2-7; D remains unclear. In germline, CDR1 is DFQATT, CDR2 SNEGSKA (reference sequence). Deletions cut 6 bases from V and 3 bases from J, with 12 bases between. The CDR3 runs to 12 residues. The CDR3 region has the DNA TGCAGTGCCCTTCCCCACGGCTACGAGCAGTACTTC. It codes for CSALPHGYEQYF.

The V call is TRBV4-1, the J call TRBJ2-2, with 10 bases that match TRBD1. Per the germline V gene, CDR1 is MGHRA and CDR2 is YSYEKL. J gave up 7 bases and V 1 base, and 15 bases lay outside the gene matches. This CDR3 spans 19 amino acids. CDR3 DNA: TGCGCCAGCAGCCAAGGCCAATATCGGACAGGGGGTAAAAGCGGGGAGCTGTTTTTT. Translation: CASSQGQYRTGGKSGELFF.

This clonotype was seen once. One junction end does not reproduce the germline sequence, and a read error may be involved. The CDR3 DNA is TGTGCCAGCAGCCAGGCTGGGACTAGCGCCTCCGCAGATGCGCAGTATTTT. This sequence encodes CASSQAGTSASADAQYF. V and J are TRBV14 and TRBJ2-3; 10 bases line up with TRBD2. The CDR3 runs to 17 residues. Germline CDR1 and CDR2: SGHDN and FVKESK.

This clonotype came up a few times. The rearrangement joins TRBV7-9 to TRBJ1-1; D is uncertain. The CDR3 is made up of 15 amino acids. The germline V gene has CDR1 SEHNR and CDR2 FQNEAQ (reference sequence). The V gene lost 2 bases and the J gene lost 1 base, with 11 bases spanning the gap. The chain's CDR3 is CASSLIVGGNTEAFF. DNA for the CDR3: TGTGCCAGCAGCTTAATCGTAGGTGGGAACACTGAAGCTTTCTTT.

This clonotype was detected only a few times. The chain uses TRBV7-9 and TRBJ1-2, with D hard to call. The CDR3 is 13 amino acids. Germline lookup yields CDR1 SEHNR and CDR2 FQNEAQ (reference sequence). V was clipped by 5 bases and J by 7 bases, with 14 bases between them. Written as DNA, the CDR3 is TGTGCCAGCAGCCGCTCTGGAAACGGTGGCTACACCTTC. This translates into CASSRSGNGGYTF.

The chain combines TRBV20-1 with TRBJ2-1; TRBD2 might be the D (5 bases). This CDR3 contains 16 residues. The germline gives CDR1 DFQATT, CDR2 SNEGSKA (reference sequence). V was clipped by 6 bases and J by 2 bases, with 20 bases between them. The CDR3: CSATSKSGLTYNEQFF. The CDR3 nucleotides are TGCAGTGCCACAAGTAAAAGCGGATTAACCTACAATGAGCAGTTCTTC.

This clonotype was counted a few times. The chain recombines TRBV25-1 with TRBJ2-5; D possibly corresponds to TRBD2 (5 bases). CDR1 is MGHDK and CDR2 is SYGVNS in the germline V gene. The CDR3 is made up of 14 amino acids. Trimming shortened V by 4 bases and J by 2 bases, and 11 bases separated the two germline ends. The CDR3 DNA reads TGTGCCAGCAGTGGCCGGGATTCTCAAGAGACCCAGTACTTC. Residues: CASSGRDSQETQYF.

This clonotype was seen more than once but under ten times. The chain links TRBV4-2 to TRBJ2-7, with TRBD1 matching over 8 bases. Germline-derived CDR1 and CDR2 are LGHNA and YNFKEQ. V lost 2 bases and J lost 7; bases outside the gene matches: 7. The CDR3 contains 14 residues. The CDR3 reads CASSQLPTGDEQYF. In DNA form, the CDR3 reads TGTGCCAGCAGCCAACTCCCGACAGGGGATGAGCAGTACTTC.

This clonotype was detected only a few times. This chain's CDR3 is CASSLGGREPDTQYF. CDR3 bases: TGTGCCAGCAGCTTAGGCGGGAGAGAACCAGATACGCAGTATTTT. This chain uses TRBV11-2 with TRBJ2-3; 7 positions match TRBD2. Germline V lookup: CDR1 SGHAT, CDR2 FQNNGV. The CDR3 is 15 amino acids. V lost 1 base, J lost 4 bases, and 5 bases stayed unmatched.

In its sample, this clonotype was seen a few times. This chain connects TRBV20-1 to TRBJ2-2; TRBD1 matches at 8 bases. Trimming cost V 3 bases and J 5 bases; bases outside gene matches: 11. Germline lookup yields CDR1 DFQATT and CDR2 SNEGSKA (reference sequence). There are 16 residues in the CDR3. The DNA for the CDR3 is TGCAGTGCTAGGTCTTTCAGGGGGCGGAAAACCGGGGAGCTGTTTTTT. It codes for CSARSFRGRKTGELFF.

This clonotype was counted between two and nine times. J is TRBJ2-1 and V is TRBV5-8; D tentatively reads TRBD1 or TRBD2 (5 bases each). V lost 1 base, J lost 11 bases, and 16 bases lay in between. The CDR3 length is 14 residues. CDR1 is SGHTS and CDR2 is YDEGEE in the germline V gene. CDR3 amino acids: CASSLSIPVGQQFF. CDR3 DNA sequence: TGTGCCAGCAGCTTGTCCATACCCGTGGGACAGCAGTTCTTC.

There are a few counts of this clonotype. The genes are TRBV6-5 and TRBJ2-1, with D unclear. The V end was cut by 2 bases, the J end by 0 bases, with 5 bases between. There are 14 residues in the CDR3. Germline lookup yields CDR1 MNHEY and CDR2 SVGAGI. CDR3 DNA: TGTGCCAGCAGTTACCAATACTCCTACAATGAGCAGTTCTTC. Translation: CASSYQYSYNEQFF.

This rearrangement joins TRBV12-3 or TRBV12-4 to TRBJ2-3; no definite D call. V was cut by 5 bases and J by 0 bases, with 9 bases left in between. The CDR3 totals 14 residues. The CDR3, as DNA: TGTGCCAGCAGTGAGCCGGACAGCACAGATACGCAGTATTTT. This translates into CASSEPDSTDTQYF.

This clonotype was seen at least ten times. CDR3 protein: CSGGLADKDTQYF. The CDR3 nucleotides are TGCAGCGGGGGACTAGCGGATAAAGATACGCAGTATTTT. This rearrangement joins TRBV29-1 to TRBJ2-3, with 11 nucleotides matching TRBD2. V lost 7 bases, J lost 5 bases, and 5 bases stayed unmatched. CDR1 is SQVTM and CDR2 is ANQGSEA in the germline V gene. This CDR3 is built from 13 residues.

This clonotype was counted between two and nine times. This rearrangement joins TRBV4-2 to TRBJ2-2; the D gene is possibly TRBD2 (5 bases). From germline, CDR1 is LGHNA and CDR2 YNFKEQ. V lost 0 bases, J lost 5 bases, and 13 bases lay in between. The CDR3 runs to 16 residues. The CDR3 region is CASSQERGNPTGELFF. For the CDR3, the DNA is TGTGCCAGCAGCCAAGAAAGAGGGAACCCTACCGGGGAGCTGTTTTTT.

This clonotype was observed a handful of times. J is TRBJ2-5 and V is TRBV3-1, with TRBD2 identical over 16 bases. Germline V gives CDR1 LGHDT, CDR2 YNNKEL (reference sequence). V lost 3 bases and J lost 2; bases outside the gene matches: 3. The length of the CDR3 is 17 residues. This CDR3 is CASSQGLAGGEQETQYF. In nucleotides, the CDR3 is TGTGCCAGCAGCCAGGGACTAGCGGGAGGGGAACAAGAGACCCAGTACTTC.

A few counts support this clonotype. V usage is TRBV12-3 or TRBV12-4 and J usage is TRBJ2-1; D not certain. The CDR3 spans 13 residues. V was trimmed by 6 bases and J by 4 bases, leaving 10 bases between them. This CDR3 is CASSGLQYNEQFF. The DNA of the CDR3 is TGTGCCAGCAGCGGGCTACAGTACAATGAGCAGTTCTTC.

The CDR3 coding sequence is TGTGCCAGCAGCCCCGGGGAGAGCTCCTACAATGAGCAGTACTTC. Protein product: CASSPGESSYNEQYF. The chain is built from TRBV2 and TRBJ2-1; a possible D gene is TRBD2 (5 bases). The J call may be wrong; the DNA end is better matched by TRBJ2-7. The CDR3 consists of 15 residues. Germline V CDR1 and CDR2: SNHLY, FYNNEI.